This T cell receptor beta chain was found in a study of T cells in Graves' hyperthyroidism and ophthalmopathy. General observations from the study: Most thyroid clonotypes that were expanded above 0.001 also turned up in blood. Separation of ophthalmopathy from stable hyperthyroidism was achieved by a 13 V-J model.

In its sample, this clonotype was seen many times. Antigen unknown. Each 10 ml fresh peripheral blood draw supplied the PBMCs. V shed 0 bases and J shed 1 base, with 9 bases lying between them. Germline V gene data show CDR1 as DFQATT and CDR2 as SNEGSKA (reference sequence). This CDR3 comprises 14 residues. Amplification of TCR beta CDR3 regions was performed using RNA transcripts as template. Using the HTBI primer set, a first-round RT-PCR was run on the TCR CDR3. TCRdb re-called the multiplex PCR reads through MiXCR, storing one row per CDR3 protein. The sample lists 600,000 to 700,000 distinct CDR3 sequences, around 15% occurring once.

This sequence joins TRBV20-1 and TRBJ2-5; D is possibly TRBD1 or TRBD2 (5 bases each). Input material: blood. This receptor was identified in a woman in her thirties or forties with Graves' ophthalmopathy. The CDR3 protein is CSARDPGTQETQYF. The DNA of the CDR3 is TGCAGTGCTAGAGATCCAGGGACCCAAGAGACCCAGTACTTC.